The sequence of this T cell receptor (beta chain) was determined in a study of CD4 T cell repertoires in COVID-19. Worth noting for this clone: Antigen unknown.

V shed 6 bases, J shed 7 bases, and the junction held 10 bases outside the gene matches. The CDR3 has 14 amino acids. The germline V gene has CDR1 MNHEY and CDR2 SVGAGI. General study points: Sharing of several most expanded SARS-CoV-2-reactive clonotypes across memory subsets suggested intraclonal diversification.

The memory T cells were sequenced right after ex vivo isolation, without culture. Libraries were prepared by immunoSEQ multiplex PCR; TCRdb keeps only in-frame clonotypes and omits some of them. The sample shows fewer than 10,000 clones, around four fifths of them seen only once. The chain carries TRBV6-5 and TRBJ1-1; 8 bases agree with TRBD1. The TCR was taken from a human donor who had COVID-19. Sequencing was performed on effector memory CD4+ T cells from blood, taken before the COVID-19 pandemic. CDR3 residues: CASSWGDRSSEAFF. CDR3 nucleotide sequence: TGTGCCAGCAGCTGGGGGGACAGGTCGAGTGAAGCTTTCTTT.